A selection of T cell receptor beta chains follows, all from one sample in a study of blood T cell repertoires in COVID-19. Profiling relied on immunoSEQ multiplex PCR, and the TCRdb table lists in-frame clones only, not all of them. Altogether 100,000 to 150,000 clones are present, about 89% being singletons, with the ten largest covering about an eighth. Sequencing used peripheral blood. The source of these receptors is a woman in her seventies with COVID-19, enrolled during active disease. Each CDR3 is given with its conserved first and last residue. The D gene is left open where the match is weak. Clone size is given for some rows only: seen once, a few or many times, or a class if the clone is expanded.

v_gene,j_gene,abundance,d_gene,CDR3aa,CDR3nt
TRBV7-8,TRBJ1-1,-,TRBD1,CASSSYVGSGGFDTEAFF,TGTGCCAGCAGCTCGTATGTTGGGTCAGGGGGCTTCGACACTGAAGCTTTCTTT
TRBV11-2,TRBJ2-5,-,TRBD1,CASSRDREETQYF,TGTGCCAGCAGCCGCGACAGGGAAGAGACCCAGTACTTC
TRBV2,TRBJ1-5,-,-,CASSERQDDNQPQHF,TGTGCCAGCAGCGAGAGACAGGACGACAATCAGCCCCAGCATTTT
TRBV29-1,TRBJ2-3,-,TRBD1,CSGTRGTGVSTDTQYF,TGCAGCGGGACCAGAGGGACAGGGGTTAGCACAGATACGCAGTATTTT
TRBV19,TRBJ1-5,-,-,CASTGPAGSNQPQHF,TGTGCCAGTACCGGGCCAGCAGGGTCCAATCAGCCCCAGCATTTT
TRBV25-1,TRBJ1-1,once,-,CASSGGQGQAFF,TGTGCCAGCAGTGGGGGGCAGGGGCAAGCTTTCTTT
TRBV5-1,TRBJ2-2,-,-,CASSLYVGGELFF,TGCGCCAGCAGCTTGTATGTCGGGGGGGAGCTGTTTTTT
TRBV5-6,TRBJ2-1,once,TRBD1,CASSLLRDRDNEQFF,TGTGCCAGCAGCTTGCTAAGGGACAGGGACAATGAGCAGTTCTTC
TRBV4-2,TRBJ2-5,-,-,CASSQEGRGAVGETQYF,TGTGCCAGCAGCCAAGAAGGCAGGGGGGCCGTAGGGGAGACCCAGTACTTC
TRBV25-1,TRBJ1-1,-,TRBD1,CASVAPGTGRTEAFF,TGTGCCAGCGTGGCGCCTGGGACAGGAAGGACTGAAGCTTTCTTT
TRBV5-1,TRBJ1-2,-,TRBD1,CASSPGTGGFYGYTF,TGCGCCAGCAGCCCAGGGACAGGGGGCTTCTATGGCTACACCTTC
TRBV2,TRBJ2-5,-,TRBD2,CASSAGLAGGEAQYF,TGTGCCAGCAGTGCCGGACTAGCGGGGGGGGAGGCCCAGTACTTC
TRBV18,TRBJ2-5,-,TRBD2,CASSPLGLAVQETQYF,TGTGCCAGCTCACCCTTGGGACTAGCGGTGCAAGAGACCCAGTACTTC
TRBV2,TRBJ2-1,-,TRBD2,CASSSSGKTYNEQFF,TGTGCCAGCAGCAGCAGCGGGAAGACCTACAATGAGCAGTTCTTC
TRBV7-2,TRBJ2-5,-,-,CASSRWPTSLETQYF,TGTGCCAGCAGCCGCTGGCCCACTAGCTTGGAGACCCAGTACTTC
TRBV5-1,TRBJ2-2,-,TRBD1,CASSTGDLTGELFF,TGCGCCAGCAGCACAGGGGACCTCACCGGGGAGCTGTTTTTT
TRBV10-3,TRBJ2-1,few,TRBD1,CAISHRDRENEQFF,TGTGCCATCAGTCATCGGGACAGGGAGAATGAGCAGTTCTTC
TRBV6-6,TRBJ2-7,few,TRBD1,CASVLDRAHYEQYF,TGTGCCAGCGTACTGGACAGGGCCCACTACGAGCAGTACTTC
TRBV28,TRBJ1-2,-,-,CASTPGTPGSYTF,TGTGCCAGCACCCCCGGGACACCCGGTAGCTACACCTTC
TRBV11-2,TRBJ1-1,-,-,CASSVQGITEAFF,TGTGCCAGCAGCGTCCAGGGGATCACTGAAGCTTTCTTT
TRBV4-2,TRBJ2-1,-,TRBD2,CASSSSSGGYNEQFF,TGTGCCAGCAGCTCCTCTAGCGGGGGCTACAATGAGCAGTTCTTC
TRBV7-2,TRBJ2-7,-,TRBD2,CASSLVSVGTSGEQYF,TGTGCCAGCAGCTTAGTAAGCGTTGGGACTAGCGGCGAGCAGTACTTC
TRBV3-1/TRBV3-2,TRBJ2-2,-,TRBD1,CASSKGTDPPGELFF,TGTGCCAGCAGCAAGGGGACAGATCCCCCCGGGGAGCTGTTTTTT
TRBV11-2,TRBJ2-7,-,-,CASSPGVASEQYF,TGTGCCAGCAGCCCCGGGGTGGCTTCCGAGCAGTACTTC
TRBV3-1/TRBV3-2,TRBJ1-1,few,TRBD1,CASSLRDSRFEAFF,TGTGCCAGCAGCCTCCGGGACAGCAGGTTTGAAGCTTTCTTT
TRBV30,TRBJ2-1,once,-,CAWSVLIASPNEQFF,TGTGCCTGGAGTGTACTTATAGCGTCTCCCAATGAGCAGTTCTTC
TRBV4-1,TRBJ2-1,-,TRBD1,CASSQGQGFGEQFF,TGCGCCAGCAGCCAAGGACAGGGTTTCGGTGAGCAGTTCTTC